The TCR beta chain described here comes from a study of CD8+ T cells in alopecia areata. Study-wide findings and caveats: Higher clonality was seen in lesional scalp than in normal scalp, especially in alopecia totalis/universalis. Patients displayed less clarity in TCR sharing than mice, a finding possibly related to HLA. Sequencing of scalp tissue also captures the resident alphabeta T cells of normal skin.

Concerning this clone itself: Its antigen is as yet unknown. These gene names are mouse names. Read coverage stops 4 residues before the CDR3 terminus; the germline J gene supplies the remainder. The same CDR3 arises from other DNA sequences in this sample as well.

RNA was isolated and reverse transcribed to cDNA, the sequencing template. Data came from immunoSEQ multiplex PCR; TCRdb stores just in-frame clones and leaves some out. The sample gives approximately 280,000 clones, none seen only once, and the top ten clones hold more than 0.95%. CDR1 and CDR2 (germline): NSHNY, SYGAGN. The CDR3 loop spans 14 amino acids. The trim removed 2 bases at V and 3 bases at J, leaving 3 bases unmatched. The sorting of pooled cutaneous lymph node cells relied on CD4, CD8alpha, NKG2D, NKG2ACE and other markers. The sequenced sample was CD4+ T cells sorted from a lymph node. The J gene is TRBJ2-5, the V gene TRBV13-1, with 7 bases matching TRBD1. The TCR originated in a C3H/HeJ mouse with alopecia areata. These mice share the MHC haplotype H2-k. This CDR3 is CASSERDRQDTQYF. The sequenced part of the CDR3 DNA is TGTGCCAGCAGTGAGCGGGACAGACAAGAC.